The 20 T cell receptor beta chains in this list originate from one sample, sequenced in a study of CD8 T cells in Susac syndrome. Reverse transcription of 0.5 to 1 ug RNA was carried out with random hexamers. TCRdb itself ran the immunoSEQ multiplex PCR reads through MiXCR, one entry per CDR3 protein. The data contain approximately 100,000 distinct CDR3 sequences, roughly 92% of them singletons. What was sequenced was CD8+ T cells from PBMCs. All receptors derive from a human donor in good health.

V is TRBV12-3 or TRBV12-4 and J is TRBJ2-4; D remains unclear. V was clipped by 4 bases and J by 5 bases, with 9 bases between them. The CDR3 has 13 amino acids. The CDR3 region is CASSSDRENIQYF. CDR3 bases: TGTGCCAGCAGTTCCGACCGGGAAAACATTCAGTACTTC.

The J gene is TRBJ2-7, the V gene TRBV27; D possibly corresponds to TRBD1 (5 bases). Germline V gene lookup returns CDR1 MNHEY and CDR2 SMNVEV (reference sequence). V lost 0 bases, J lost 5 bases, and 11 bases lay in between. The CDR3 has 14 amino acids. The CDR3 loop is CASSLSQGTHEQYF. The CDR3 DNA reads TGTGCCAGCAGTTTATCTCAGGGTACCCACGAGCAGTACTTC.

The chain links TRBV7-2 to TRBJ1-2; 8 nucleotides agree with TRBD1. Trimming at V came to 5 bases and at J to 7 bases, leaving 15 bases not matched to a gene. Germline CDR1 and CDR2: SGHTA and FQGNSA. The CDR3 is 16 residues long. CDR3 sequence reads: CASSSSAGTGLSGYTF. The CDR3 DNA reads TGTGCCAGCAGCAGTTCCGCCGGGACAGGTCTGAGTGGCTACACCTTC.

The gene calls are TRBV3-1 and TRBJ2-4, with D unclear. The CDR3 is 19 amino acids. V was clipped by 4 bases and J by 0 bases, with 22 bases between them. In germline, CDR1 is LGHDT, CDR2 YNNKEL (reference sequence). The CDR3 loop is CASSPPRWKTNIAKNIQYF. Written as DNA, the CDR3 is TGTGCCAGCAGCCCTCCCAGGTGGAAAACGAATATAGCCAAAAACATTCAGTACTTC.

The chain combines TRBV6-2 or TRBV6-3 with TRBJ2-1; D is uncertain. The CDR3 loop spans 14 amino acids. V lost 5 bases and J lost 2, with 10 bases in between. The germline V gene encodes CDR1 MNHEY and CDR2 SVGEGT. The CDR3 loop is CASSPLETYNEQFF. The CDR3 coding sequence is TGTGCCAGCAGTCCCCTGGAAACCTACAATGAGCAGTTCTTC.

This chain uses TRBV4-1 with TRBJ1-2; D uncertain. Trimming left V 0 bases short and J 8 bases short, with 16 bases between. The CDR3 consists of 15 residues. CDR1 is MGHRA, CDR2 YSYEKL, per germline. CDR3 amino acids: CASSQDVAKTAGYTF. In DNA, the CDR3 is TGCGCCAGCAGCCAAGATGTGGCGAAAACGGCCGGCTACACCTTC.

J is TRBJ1-2 and V is TRBV19; tentatively, D is TRBD1 (6 bases). V was cut by 4 bases and J by 3 bases, with 9 bases left in between. Per germline, CDR1 LNHDA and CDR2 SQIVND (reference sequence). This CDR3 has 13 residues. CDR3 coding DNA: TGTGCCAGTAGTAGGGGGCTTCACTATGGCTACACCTTC. Encoded protein: CASSRGLHYGYTF.

The chain joins TRBV4-3 to TRBJ2-4; possibly TRBD2 for D (5 bases). The CDR3 contains 18 residues. V was pared by 3 bases and J by 3 bases, with 21 bases between. In germline, CDR1 is LGHNA, CDR2 YSLEER. The CDR3 DNA follows: TGCGCCAGCAGCCAGGATCTCCCGGGCCGCGAGGGCAAAAACATTCAGTACTTC. Its protein product is CASSQDLPGREGKNIQYF.

The V call is TRBV29-1, the J call TRBJ2-2; 8 nucleotides agree with TRBD2. Trimming at V came to 6 bases and at J to 6 bases, leaving 6 bases not matched to a gene. This CDR3 is built from 13 residues. The germline CDR1 and CDR2 sequences are SQVTM and ANQGSEA. The DNA for the CDR3 is TGCAGCGTAAATAGCGGGGTGGCCGGGGAGCTGTTTTTT. Translating it yields CSVNSGVAGELFF.

V usage is TRBV7-2 and J usage is TRBJ2-5, with D perhaps matching TRBD2 (6 bases). The CDR3 runs 14 residues. Germline CDR1 is SGHTA and CDR2 is FQGNSA. With 5 bases removed from V and 1 base from J, the gap between germline ends came to 11 bases. Here the CDR3 DNA reads TGTGCCAGCAGCGGAGACGGGGGCCAAGAGACCCAGTACTTC. The encoded protein is CASSGDGGQETQYF. The full variable domain, completed using reference TRBV7-2 and TRBJ2-5, is GAGVSQSPSNKVTEKGKDVELRCDPISGHTALYWYRQSLGQGLEFLIYFQGNSAPDKSGLPSDRFSAERTGGSVSTLTIQRTQQEDSAVYLCASSGDGGQETQYFGPGTRLLVL.

This chain uses TRBV5-1 with TRBJ1-2; unclear D gene. Trimming left V 5 bases short and J 4 bases short, with 12 bases between. Germline lookup yields CDR1 SGHRS and CDR2 YFSETQ. The CDR3 length is 13 residues. The CDR3 bases are TGCGCCAGCAGTACCGGAAGACTCTATGGCTACACCTTC. It yields the protein CASSTGRLYGYTF.

The J gene is TRBJ1-1, the V gene TRBV6-4; no definite D call. Between the trimmed V and J ends, which lost 1 base and 7 bases, there was a span of 10 bases. The CDR3 covers 13 residues. Germline V lookup: CDR1 MRHNA, CDR2 SNTAGT. The CDR3 coding sequence is TGTGCCAGCAGTGACTTCGGTGGTAGTGAAGCTTTCTTT. Its translation is CASSDFGGSEAFF.

V usage is TRBV24-1 and J usage is TRBJ2-2, with D hard to call. Trimming cost V 6 bases and J 4 bases, with 11 bases left between them. The CDR3 runs 14 residues. Germline CDR1 and CDR2: KGHDR and SFDVKD. CDR3 sequence: CATSMTASTGELFF. The CDR3 coding sequence is TGTGCCACCAGTATGACCGCGAGCACCGGGGAGCTGTTTTTT.

This chain uses TRBV4-2 with TRBJ1-3; D is undetermined. V shed 2 bases and J shed 0 bases, with 5 bases lying between them. CDR1 LGHNA and CDR2 YNFKEQ come from the germline V gene. This CDR3 spans 14 amino acids. In DNA, the CDR3 is TGTGCCAGCAGCCAAATCTACTCTGGAAACACCATATATTTT. Protein: CASSQIYSGNTIYF.

This rearrangement joins TRBV20-1 to TRBJ2-1; TRBD1 agrees at 10 bases. The CDR3 totals 14 residues. V gave up 4 bases and J gave up 9 bases; unmatched junction bases: 9. Per germline, CDR1 DFQATT and CDR2 SNEGSKA (reference sequence). CDR3 nucleotide sequence: TGCAGTGCTAACAGACAGGGGGCGAAAGGTGAGCAGTTCTTC. Amino acid sequence: CSANRQGAKGEQFF.

Points on this clonotype: At one of its ends the junction is not consistent with the germline gene, which may arise from a read error. This chain connects TRBV6-5 to TRBJ2-2; D is uncertain. Per the germline V gene, CDR1 is MNHEY and CDR2 is SVGAGI. This CDR3 has 13 residues. CDR3 coding DNA: TGTGCCAGCAGTTACTCGAACTCCGGGGAGCTGTTTTTT. Protein product: CASSYSNSGELFF.

The chain has TRBV29-1 and TRBJ2-3; tentatively, D is TRBD1 or TRBD2 (5 bases each). The CDR3 has 14 amino acids. The ends were cut back, 4 bases at V and 2 bases at J, with 13 bases in the middle. Germline-derived CDR1 and CDR2 are SQVTM and ANQGSEA. The DNA for the CDR3 is TGCAGCGTTGGGGGCCGGGGAATCACAGATACGCAGTATTTT. This translates into CSVGGRGITDTQYF.

The rearrangement links TRBV6-6 to TRBJ2-7, with 10 bases identical to TRBD1. CDR1 and CDR2 from the germline V gene are MNHNY and SVGAGI (reference sequence). This CDR3 has 14 amino acids. Trimming removed 5 bases from V and 4 bases from J; junction bases left unmatched: 5. The CDR3 sequence: CASSPGDRGYEQYF. In nucleotides, the CDR3 is TGTGCCAGCAGTCCCGGGGACAGGGGTTACGAGCAGTACTTC.

This rearrangement joins TRBV29-1 to TRBJ1-1; D gene ambiguous. The germline V and J ends were trimmed by 6 bases and 3 bases, with 11 bases remaining between them. Germline V gene data show CDR1 as SQVTM and CDR2 as ANQGSEA. This CDR3 has 12 amino acids. In nucleotides, the CDR3 is TGCAGCGTCACCGGCACCTACACTGAAGCTTTCTTT. Translating it yields CSVTGTYTEAFF.

The chain uses TRBV6-2 or TRBV6-3 and TRBJ2-7; the D gene is possibly TRBD1 (5 bases). Trimming took off 4 bases at V and 6 bases at J, with 10 bases between the two ends. Germline V CDR1 and CDR2: MNHEY, SVGEGT. The CDR3 runs 12 residues. The CDR3 region has the DNA TGTGCCAGCAGTTCGGCAGGGCGCGAGCAGTACTTC. Translation: CASSSAGREQYF.